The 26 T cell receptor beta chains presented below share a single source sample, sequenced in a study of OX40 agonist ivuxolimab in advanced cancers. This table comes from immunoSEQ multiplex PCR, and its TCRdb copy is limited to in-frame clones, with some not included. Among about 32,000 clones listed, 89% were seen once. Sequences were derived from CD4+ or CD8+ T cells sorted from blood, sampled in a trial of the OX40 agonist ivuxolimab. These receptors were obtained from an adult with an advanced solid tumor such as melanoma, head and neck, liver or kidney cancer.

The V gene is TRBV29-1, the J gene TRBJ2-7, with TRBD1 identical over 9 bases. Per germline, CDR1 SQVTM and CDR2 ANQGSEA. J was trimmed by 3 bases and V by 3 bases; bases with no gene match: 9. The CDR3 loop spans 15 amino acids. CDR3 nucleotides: TGCAGCGTTGACCGCGGGACAGGGAGTAACTACGAGCAGTACTTC. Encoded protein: CSVDRGTGSNYEQYF.

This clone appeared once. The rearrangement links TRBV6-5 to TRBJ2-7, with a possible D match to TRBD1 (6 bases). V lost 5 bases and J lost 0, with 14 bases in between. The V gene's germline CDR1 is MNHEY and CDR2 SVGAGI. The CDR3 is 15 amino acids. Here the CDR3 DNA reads TGTGCCAGCAGTAAAACTGAGGACAGCTCCTACGAGCAGTACTTC. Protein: CASSKTEDSSYEQYF.

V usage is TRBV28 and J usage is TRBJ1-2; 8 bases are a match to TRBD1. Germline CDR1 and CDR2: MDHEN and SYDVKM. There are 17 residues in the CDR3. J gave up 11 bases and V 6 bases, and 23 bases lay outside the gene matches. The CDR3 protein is CASRPAPGQGGRRGYTF. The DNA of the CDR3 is TGTGCCAGCAGACCGGCCCCTGGACAGGGTGGAAGGAGGGGGTACACCTTC.

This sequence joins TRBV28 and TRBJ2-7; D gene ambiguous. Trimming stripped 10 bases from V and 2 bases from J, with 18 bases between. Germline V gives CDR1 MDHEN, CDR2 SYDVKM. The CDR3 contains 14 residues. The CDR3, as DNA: TGTGCCACTTTCCCCGGCGGTGGCCCCTACGAGCAGTACTTC. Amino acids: CATFPGGGPYEQYF.

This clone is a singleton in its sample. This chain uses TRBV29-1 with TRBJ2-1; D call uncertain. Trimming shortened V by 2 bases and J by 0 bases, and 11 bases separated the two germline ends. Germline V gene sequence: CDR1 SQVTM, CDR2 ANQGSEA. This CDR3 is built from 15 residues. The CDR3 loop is CSVELVASSYNEQFF. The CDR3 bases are TGCAGCGTTGAATTGGTAGCCAGCTCCTACAATGAGCAGTTCTTC.

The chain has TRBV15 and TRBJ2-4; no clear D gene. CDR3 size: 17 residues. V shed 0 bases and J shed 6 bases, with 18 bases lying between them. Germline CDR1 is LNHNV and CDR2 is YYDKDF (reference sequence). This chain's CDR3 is CATSRDPRPSYGNIQYF. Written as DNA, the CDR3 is TGTGCCACCAGCAGAGATCCGCGCCCAAGTTACGGAAACATTCAGTACTTC.

CDR3 sequence (DNA): TGTGCCAGCACCGAAGCGGGGACCACTAGGGAGCAGTACTTC. Residues: CASTEAGTTREQYF. V usage is TRBV7-8 and J usage is TRBJ2-7, with TRBD2 matching over 7 bases. Germline CDR1 reads SGHVS; CDR2 reads FQNEAQ. V trimming: 7 bases; J trimming: 7 bases; junction bases outside the gene matches: 13. The CDR3 runs to 14 residues. The full variable domain, its missing parts supplied by reference TRBV7-8 and TRBJ2-7, is GAGVSQSPRYKVAKRGQDVALRCDPISGHVSLFWYQQALGQGPEFLTYFQNEAQLDKSGLPSDRFFAERPEGSVSTLKIQRTQQEDSAVYLCASTEAGTTREQYFGPGTRLTVT.

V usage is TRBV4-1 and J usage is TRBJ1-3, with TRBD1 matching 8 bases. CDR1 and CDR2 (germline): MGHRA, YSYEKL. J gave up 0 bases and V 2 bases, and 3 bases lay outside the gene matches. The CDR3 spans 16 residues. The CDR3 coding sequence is TGCGCCAGCAGCCAACAGGACAGGGACTCTGGAAACACCATATATTTT. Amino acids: CASSQQDRDSGNTIYF.

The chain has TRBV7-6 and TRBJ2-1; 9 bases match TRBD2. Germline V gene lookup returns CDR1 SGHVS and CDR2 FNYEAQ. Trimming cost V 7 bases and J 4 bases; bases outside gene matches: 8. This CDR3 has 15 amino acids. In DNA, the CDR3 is TGTGCCAGCATAGAAGACGCGGGAGGGTACAATGAGCAGTTCTTC. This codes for CASIEDAGGYNEQFF.

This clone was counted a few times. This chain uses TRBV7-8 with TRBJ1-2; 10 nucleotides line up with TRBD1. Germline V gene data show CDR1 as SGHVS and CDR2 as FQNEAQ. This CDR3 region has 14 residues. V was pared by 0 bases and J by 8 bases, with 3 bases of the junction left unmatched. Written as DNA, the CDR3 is TGTGCCAGCAGCTTAGCAGGGACAGGGGTAGGCTACACCTTC. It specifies CASSLAGTGVGYTF.

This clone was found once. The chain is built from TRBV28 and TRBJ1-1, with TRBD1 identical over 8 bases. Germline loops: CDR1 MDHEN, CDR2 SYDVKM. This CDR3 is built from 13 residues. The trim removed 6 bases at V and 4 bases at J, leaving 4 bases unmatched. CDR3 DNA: TGTGCCAGCAGGATAACAGGGGGCACTGAAGCTTTCTTT. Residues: CASRITGGTEAFF.

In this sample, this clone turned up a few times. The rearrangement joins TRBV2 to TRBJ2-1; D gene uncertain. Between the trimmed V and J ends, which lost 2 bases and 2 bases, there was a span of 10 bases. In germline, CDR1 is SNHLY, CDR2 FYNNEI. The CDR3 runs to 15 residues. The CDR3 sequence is CASSEYGSPYNEQFF. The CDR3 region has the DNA TGTGCCAGCAGTGAATACGGGTCCCCCTACAATGAGCAGTTCTTC. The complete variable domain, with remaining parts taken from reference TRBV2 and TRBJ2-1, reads EPEVTQTPSHQVTQMGQEVILRCVPISNHLYFYWYRQILGQKVEFLVSFYNNEISEKSEIFDDQFSVERPDGSNFTLKIRSTKLEDSAMYFCASSEYGSPYNEQFFGPGTRLTVL.

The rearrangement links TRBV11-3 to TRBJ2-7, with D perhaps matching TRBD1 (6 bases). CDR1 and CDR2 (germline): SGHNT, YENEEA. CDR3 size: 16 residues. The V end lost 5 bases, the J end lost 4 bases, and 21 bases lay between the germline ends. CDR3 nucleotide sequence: TGTGCCAGCAGCGAAAGCCCCCGGGACATCATTTACGAGCAGTACTTC. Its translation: CASSESPRDIIYEQYF.

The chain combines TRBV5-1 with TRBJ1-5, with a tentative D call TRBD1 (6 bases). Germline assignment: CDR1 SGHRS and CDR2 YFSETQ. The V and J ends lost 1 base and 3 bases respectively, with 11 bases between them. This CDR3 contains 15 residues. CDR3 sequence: CASSLSPGANQPQHF. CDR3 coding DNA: TGCGCCAGCAGCTTGTCTCCAGGGGCCAATCAGCCCCAGCATTTT.

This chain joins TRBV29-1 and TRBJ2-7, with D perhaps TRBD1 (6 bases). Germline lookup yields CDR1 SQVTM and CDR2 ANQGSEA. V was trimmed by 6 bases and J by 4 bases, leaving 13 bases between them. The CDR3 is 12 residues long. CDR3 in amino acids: CSVLTGEYEQYF. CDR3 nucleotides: TGCAGCGTCTTGACAGGAGAGTACGAGCAGTACTTC.

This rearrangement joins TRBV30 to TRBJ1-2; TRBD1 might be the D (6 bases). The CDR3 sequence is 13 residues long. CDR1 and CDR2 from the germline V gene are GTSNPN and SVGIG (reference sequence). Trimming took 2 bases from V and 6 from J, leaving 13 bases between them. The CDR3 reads CAWSQGGGHGYTF. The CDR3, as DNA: TGTGCCTGGAGTCAAGGCGGGGGGCATGGCTACACCTTC.

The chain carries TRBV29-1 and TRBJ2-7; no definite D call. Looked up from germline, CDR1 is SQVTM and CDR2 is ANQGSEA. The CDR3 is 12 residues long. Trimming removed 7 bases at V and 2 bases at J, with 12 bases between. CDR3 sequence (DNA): TGCAGCGCCCGGACGGAAACCTACGAGCAGTACTTC. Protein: CSARTETYEQYF.

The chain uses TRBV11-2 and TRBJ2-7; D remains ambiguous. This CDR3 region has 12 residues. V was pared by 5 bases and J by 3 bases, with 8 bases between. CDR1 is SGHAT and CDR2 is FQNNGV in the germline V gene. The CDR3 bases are TGTGCCAGCAGCGCTAACAACTACGAGCAGTACTTC. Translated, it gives CASSANNYEQYF.

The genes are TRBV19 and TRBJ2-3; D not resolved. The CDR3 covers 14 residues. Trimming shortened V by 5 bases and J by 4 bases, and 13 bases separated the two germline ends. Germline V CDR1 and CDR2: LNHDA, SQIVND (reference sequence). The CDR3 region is CASSLYKAADTQYF. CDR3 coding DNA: TGTGCCAGTAGTCTTTATAAGGCCGCAGATACGCAGTATTTT.

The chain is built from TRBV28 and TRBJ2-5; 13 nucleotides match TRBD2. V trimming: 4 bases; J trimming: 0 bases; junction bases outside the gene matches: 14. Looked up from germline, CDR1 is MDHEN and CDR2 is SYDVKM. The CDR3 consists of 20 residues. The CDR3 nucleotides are TGTGCCAGCAGTTCGTTGGGACTAGCGGGACCCGATACGTACCAAGAGACCCAGTACTTC. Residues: CASSSLGLAGPDTYQETQYF.

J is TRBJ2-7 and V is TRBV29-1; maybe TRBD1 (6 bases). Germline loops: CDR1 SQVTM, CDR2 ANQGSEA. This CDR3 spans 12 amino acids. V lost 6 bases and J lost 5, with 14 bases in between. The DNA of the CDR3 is TGCAGCGTAGAAACAGGGTTGCACGAGCAGTACTTC. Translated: CSVETGLHEQYF.

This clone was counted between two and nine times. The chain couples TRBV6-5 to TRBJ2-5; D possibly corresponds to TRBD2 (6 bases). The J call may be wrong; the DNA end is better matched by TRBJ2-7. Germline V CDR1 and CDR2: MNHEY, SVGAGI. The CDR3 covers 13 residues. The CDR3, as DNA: TGTGCCAGCAGTTACGGGGGGAGCTACGAGCAGTACTTC. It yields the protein CASSYGGSYEQYF.

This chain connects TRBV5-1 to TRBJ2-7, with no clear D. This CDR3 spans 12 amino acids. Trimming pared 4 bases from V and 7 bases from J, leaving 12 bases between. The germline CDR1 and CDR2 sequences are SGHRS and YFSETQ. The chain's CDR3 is CASSTFGREQYF. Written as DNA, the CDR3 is TGCGCCAGCAGCACCTTCGGGCGGGAGCAGTACTTC. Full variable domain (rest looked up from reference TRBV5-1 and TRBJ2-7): KAGVTQTPRYLIKTRGQQVTLSCSPISGHRSVSWYQQTPGQGLQFLFEYFSETQRNKGNFPGRFSGRQFSNSRSEMNVSTLELGDSALYLCASSTFGREQYFGPGTRLTVT.

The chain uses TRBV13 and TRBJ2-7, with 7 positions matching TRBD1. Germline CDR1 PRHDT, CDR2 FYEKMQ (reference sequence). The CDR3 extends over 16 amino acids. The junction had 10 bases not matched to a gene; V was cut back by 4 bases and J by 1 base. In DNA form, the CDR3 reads TGTGCCAGCAGCTCCCTCACGGACAGGATATCCTACGAGCAGTACTTC. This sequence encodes CASSSLTDRISYEQYF.

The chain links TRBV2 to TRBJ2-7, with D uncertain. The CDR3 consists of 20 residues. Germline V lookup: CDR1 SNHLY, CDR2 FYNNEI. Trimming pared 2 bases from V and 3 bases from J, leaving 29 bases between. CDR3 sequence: CASSEPPLAEDGKDLYEQYF. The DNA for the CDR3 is TGTGCCAGCAGTGAACCTCCTCTCGCGGAAGACGGCAAAGACCTCTACGAGCAGTACTTC.

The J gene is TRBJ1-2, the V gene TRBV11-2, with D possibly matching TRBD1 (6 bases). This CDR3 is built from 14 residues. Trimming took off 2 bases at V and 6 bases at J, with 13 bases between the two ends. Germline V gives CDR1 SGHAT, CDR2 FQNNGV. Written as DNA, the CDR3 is TGTGCCAGCAGCTTATTCCGGGACATCCATGGCTACACCTTC. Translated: CASSLFRDIHGYTF. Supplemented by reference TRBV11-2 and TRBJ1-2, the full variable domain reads EAGVAQSPRYKIIEKRQSVAFWCNPISGHATLYWYQQILGQGPKLLIQFQNNGVVDDSQLPKDRFSAERLKGVDSTLKIQPAKLEDSAVYLCASSLFRDIHGYTFGSGTRLTVV.